These T cell receptor beta chains were read from a single sample in a study of cytotoxic CD8 clonotypes in ibrutinib-treated CLL. Assay: immunoSEQ multiplex PCR; the TCRdb copy retains only in-frame clones and omits some. The table lists tens of thousands of clones, about nine tenths of them singletons, with 2.5% to 3.5% in the top ten. The specimen comprised PBMCs, sampled after 12 months of ibrutinib treatment. Receptors were obtained from a human donor with chronic lymphocytic leukemia. Both conserved end residues are part of each CDR3. The D gene is left open where the match is weak. Expanded clones get a size class; other rows say once, few or many, or leave the size out.

D gene	V gene	CDR3 length	J gene	clone size	CDR3 protein	CDR3 DNA
TRBD2	TRBV27	13	TRBJ2-1	-	CASGLAGVREQFF	TGTGCCAGCGGACTAGCGGGAGTGAGAGAGCAGTTCTTC
-	TRBV9	14	TRBJ1-2	-	CASSVDVVHYGYTF	TGTGCCAGCAGCGTAGATGTGGTCCACTATGGCTACACCTTC
-	TRBV9	14	TRBJ2-1	-	CASSPSSSYNEQFF	TGTGCCAGCAGCCCTTCGAGCTCCTACAATGAGCAGTTCTTC
-	TRBV15	14	TRBJ2-5	once	CATSRGDGEETQYF	TGTGCCACCAGCAGAGGGGACGGGGAAGAGACCCAGTACTTC
TRBD2	TRBV28	15	TRBJ2-7	-	CASSLAGGISYEQYF	TGTGCCAGCAGTTTAGCGGGAGGAATCTCCTACGAGCAGTACTTC
-	TRBV27	14	TRBJ2-3	-	CASTNLSRTDTQYF	TGTGCCAGCACCAACCTAAGCCGCACAGATACGCAGTATTTT
-	TRBV7-3	15	TRBJ1-1	-	CASSTYRRLNTEAFF	TGTGCCAGCAGCACCTACAGGAGACTGAACACTGAAGCTTTCTTT
-	TRBV19	13	TRBJ2-2	-	CASSPLPLGELFF	TGTGCCAGTAGTCCCCTTCCTCTCGGGGAGCTGTTTTTT
-	TRBV7-7	16	TRBJ1-5	once	CASSLETRSCNQPQHF	TGTGCTAGCAGCTTAGAGACGAGGTCTTGCAATCAGCCCCAGCATTTT
TRBD1	TRBV14	15	TRBJ2-7	-	CASSHGDRGYYEQYF	TGTGCCAGCAGCCATGGGGACAGGGGATACTACGAGCAGTACTTC
TRBD1	TRBV5-1	18	TRBJ2-2	-	CASSLDSGQGAYTGELFF	TGCGCCAGCAGCTTGGACTCAGGACAGGGGGCATACACCGGGGAGCTGTTTTTT